This T cell receptor beta chain was recorded in a study of T cells in localized non-small cell lung cancer. This CDR3 has 16 amino acids. Method: immunoSEQ multiplex PCR; TCRdb's copy keeps in-frame clones and lacks some. The sample has tens of thousands of clones, around 90% seen once; the top ten hold about a sixth. This receptor was taken from a female donor with stage II lung adenocarcinoma. This rearrangement joins TRBV1 to TRBJ1-5. TRBV1 is deemed a pseudogene. The specimen comprised PBMCs, sampled before any cancer treatment. As DNA, the CDR3 is TGCACCAGCAGCAACCGGGGGGGGCTTAGCAATCAGCCCCAGCATTTT. Amino acids: CTSSNRGGLSNQPQHF.